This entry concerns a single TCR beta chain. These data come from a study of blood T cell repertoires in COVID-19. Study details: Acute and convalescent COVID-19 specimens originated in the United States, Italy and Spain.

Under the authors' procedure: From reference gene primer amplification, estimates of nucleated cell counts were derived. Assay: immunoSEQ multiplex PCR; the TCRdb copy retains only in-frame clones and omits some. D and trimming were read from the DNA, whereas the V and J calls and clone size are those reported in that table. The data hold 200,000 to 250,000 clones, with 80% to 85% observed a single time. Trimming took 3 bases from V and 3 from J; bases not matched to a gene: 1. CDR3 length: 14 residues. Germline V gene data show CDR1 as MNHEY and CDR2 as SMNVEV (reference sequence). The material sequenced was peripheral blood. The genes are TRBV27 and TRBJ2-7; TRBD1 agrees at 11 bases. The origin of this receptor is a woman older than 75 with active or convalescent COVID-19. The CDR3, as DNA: TGTGCCAGCAGTTTCGGGACAGGGGGCTACGAGCAGTACTTC. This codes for CASSFGTGGYEQYF.